These 14 T cell receptor beta chains came from one sample sequenced in a study of blood T cell repertoires in COVID-19. The repertoire was sequenced with immunoSEQ multiplex PCR; TCRdb's copy has only in-frame clones and lacks some. This table has 80,000 or so clones, about 85% appearing once. Sequenced material: peripheral blood. The receptors originated from a man in his 60s with COVID-19, enrolled during active disease.

The CDR3 region is CASSFRLAASEEQYF. The CDR3 DNA follows: TGTGCCAGCAGCTTCCGACTAGCGGCGTCTGAGGAGCAGTACTTC. This chain links TRBV5-4 with TRBJ2-7, with TRBD2 identical over 9 bases. V lost 2 bases and J lost 7; bases outside the gene matches: 10. CDR1 and CDR2 (germline): SGHNT, YYREEE (reference sequence). The CDR3 runs to 15 residues. Supplemented by reference TRBV5-4 and TRBJ2-7, the full variable domain reads ETGVTQSPTHLIKTRGQQVTLRCSSQSGHNTVSWYQQALGQGPQFIFQYYREEENGRGNFPPRFSGLQFPNYSSELNVNALELDDSALYLCASSFRLAASEEQYFGPGTRLTVT.

The chain couples TRBV19 to TRBJ2-1; D unresolved. The germline V gene encodes CDR1 LNHDA and CDR2 SQIVND (reference sequence). Trimming removed 3 bases at V and 10 bases at J, with 10 bases between. There are 12 residues in the CDR3. Written as DNA, the CDR3 is TGTGCCAGTAGTATGCAGGAAATAGAGCAGTTCTTC. Amino acids: CASSMQEIEQFF.

The rearrangement joins TRBV7-9 to TRBJ1-1; D unresolved. The ends were cut back, 1 base at V and 5 bases at J, with 20 bases in the middle. From germline, CDR1 is SEHNR and CDR2 FQNEAQ (reference sequence). The CDR3 has 17 residues. The CDR3 region has the DNA TGTGCCAGCAGCTTAGAAACGATTGTCAGCCGGGAAACTGAAGCTTTCTTT. Protein sequence: CASSLETIVSRETEAFF. The entire variable domain, with the rest obtained from reference TRBV7-9 and TRBJ1-1, is as follows: DTGVSQNPRHKITKRGQNVTFRCDPISEHNRLYWYRQTLGQGPEFLTYFQNEAQLEKSRLLSDRFSAERPKGSFSTLEIQRTEQGDSAMYLCASSLETIVSRETEAFFGQGTRLTVV.

J is TRBJ2-5 and V is TRBV5-1, with D perhaps TRBD1 (6 bases). Trimming left V 4 bases short and J 1 base short, with 17 bases between. This CDR3 comprises 16 residues. Germline assignment: CDR1 SGHRS and CDR2 YFSETQ. The CDR3: CASSQGPIGGQETQYF. CDR3 bases: TGCGCCAGCAGCCAGGGCCCTATAGGGGGCCAAGAGACCCAGTACTTC.

V gene TRBV11-3 combines with J gene TRBJ2-5; D perhaps matches TRBD2 (6 bases). V was shortened by 5 bases and J by 4 bases, with 14 bases between the two germline ends. The CDR3 is 14 residues long. CDR1 and CDR2 (germline): SGHNT, YENEEA. CDR3 region: CASSLTSGGETQYF. CDR3 DNA: TGTGCCAGCAGCCTAACTTCCGGGGGAGAGACCCAGTACTTC.

Here the CDR3 DNA reads TGTGCCAGCAGCTTCCTAGCGGGGGCGAACACCGGGGAGCTGTTTTTT. Its protein is CASSFLAGANTGELFF. This chain joins TRBV11-3 and TRBJ2-2; 10 nucleotides align to TRBD2. Germline V gives CDR1 SGHNT, CDR2 YENEEA. The ends lost 3 bases at V and 0 bases at J; junction bases unmatched: 1. This CDR3 is built from 16 residues.

J is TRBJ1-1 and V is TRBV5-6, with 8 positions matching TRBD1. There are 16 residues in the CDR3. Germline loops: CDR1 SGHDT, CDR2 YYEEEE. The trim removed 2 bases at V and 4 bases at J, leaving 10 bases unmatched. For the CDR3, the DNA is TGTGCCAGCAGCTTAAGGAGGACAGGGCAATTCACTGAAGCTTTCTTT. It encodes CASSLRRTGQFTEAFF.

V is TRBV3-1 (or the pseudogene TRBV3-2) and J is TRBJ1-2; D uncertain. Looked up from germline, CDR1 is LGHDT and CDR2 is YNNKEL (reference sequence). This CDR3 has 11 residues. Trimming left V 3 bases short and J 8 bases short, with 7 bases between. The CDR3 sequence is CASSHTGGYTF. As DNA, the CDR3 is TGTGCCAGCAGCCACACGGGGGGCTACACCTTC.

This chain joins TRBV2 and TRBJ2-1; D gene uncertain. This CDR3 spans 12 amino acids. V was trimmed by 1 base and J by 6 bases, leaving 4 bases between them. Per germline, CDR1 SNHLY and CDR2 FYNNEI. The DNA of the CDR3 is TGTGCCAGCAGTGAAGACGGCAATGAGCAGTTCTTC. Translating it yields CASSEDGNEQFF.

This sequence joins TRBV7-9 and TRBJ2-3, with TRBD1 identical over 7 bases. With V trimmed by 1 base and J by 5 bases, 6 bases remained unmatched. The CDR3 has 15 amino acids. Germline CDR1 and CDR2: SEHNR and FQNEAQ (reference sequence). CDR3 in amino acids: CASSLVVGGRDTQYF. CDR3 DNA: TGTGCCAGCAGCTTAGTAGTAGGGGGCAGAGATACGCAGTATTTT. The full variable domain, its missing parts supplied by reference TRBV7-9 and TRBJ2-3, is DTGVSQNPRHKITKRGQNVTFRCDPISEHNRLYWYRQTLGQGPEFLTYFQNEAQLEKSRLLSDRFSAERPKGSFSTLEIQRTEQGDSAMYLCASSLVVGGRDTQYFGPGTRLTVL.

This clone was detected only once. This chain joins TRBV7-3 and TRBJ2-1; 10 bases agree with TRBD2. The germline gives CDR1 SGHTA, CDR2 FQGTGA. The CDR3 runs 15 residues. The V and J ends lost 4 bases and 6 bases, in that order; junction bases with no gene match: 6. DNA for the CDR3: TGTGCCAGCAGCTGGTCACTAGCGGGGCCCAATGAGCAGTTCTTC. This encodes CASSWSLAGPNEQFF.

The table lists this clone with a count of one. The chain joins TRBV7-9 to TRBJ2-2; D possibly corresponds to TRBD1 (6 bases). The germline V and J ends were trimmed by 10 bases and 1 base, with 13 bases remaining between them. Germline-derived CDR1 and CDR2 are SEHNR and FQNEAQ (reference sequence). This CDR3 region has 14 residues. The CDR3 sequence is CAISGTLNTGELFF. Written as DNA, the CDR3 is TGTGCCATCTCCGGGACATTGAACACCGGGGAGCTGTTTTTT.

This chain joins TRBV12-3 or TRBV12-4 and TRBJ2-3, with D uncertain. V lost 3 bases and J lost 6, with 10 bases in between. CDR3 length: 13 amino acids. CDR3 DNA: TGTGCCAGCAGTTTGGGCCAAACCGATACGCAGTATTTT. This encodes CASSLGQTDTQYF.

The chain employs TRBV9 and TRBJ2-1, with TRBD2 matching over 7 bases. Germline values: CDR1 SGDLS, CDR2 YYNGEE. The CDR3 totals 17 residues. V gave up 2 bases and J gave up 4 bases; unmatched junction bases: 12. The CDR3 sequence is CASSVSILADIYNEQFF. In DNA, the CDR3 is TGTGCCAGCAGCGTCAGTATTCTAGCGGATATATACAATGAGCAGTTCTTC. The variable domain in full, with the rest retrieved from reference TRBV9 and TRBJ2-1, is DSGVTQTPKHLITATGQRVTLRCSPRSGDLSVYWYQQSLDQGLQFLIQYYNGEERAKGNILERFSAQQFPDLHSELNLSSLELGDSALYFCASSVSILADIYNEQFFGPGTRLTVL.